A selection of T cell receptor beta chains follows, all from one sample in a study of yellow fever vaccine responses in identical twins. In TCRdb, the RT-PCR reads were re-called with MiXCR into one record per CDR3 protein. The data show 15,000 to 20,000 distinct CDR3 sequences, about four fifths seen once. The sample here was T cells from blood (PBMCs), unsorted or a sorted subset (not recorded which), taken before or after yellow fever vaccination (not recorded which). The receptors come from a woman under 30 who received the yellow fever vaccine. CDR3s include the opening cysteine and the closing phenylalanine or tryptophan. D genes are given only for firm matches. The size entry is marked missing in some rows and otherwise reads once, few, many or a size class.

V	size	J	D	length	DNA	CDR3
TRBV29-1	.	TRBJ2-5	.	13	TGCAGCGTTTTACGCAGTCCCCAAGAGACCCAGTACTTC	CSVLRSPQETQYF
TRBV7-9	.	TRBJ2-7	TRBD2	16	TGTGCCAGCAGCATTCTCCTTGGTAGCGGGAGCCACGAGCAGTACTTC	CASSILLGSGSHEQYF
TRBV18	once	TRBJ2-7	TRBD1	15	TGTGCCAGCTCACTAGACAGGGGACACACCTACGAGCAGTACTTC	CASSLDRGHTYEQYF
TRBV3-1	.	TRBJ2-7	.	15	TGTGCCAGCAGCCAACTGACAGACCCGGGGGACGAGCAGTACTTC	CASSQLTDPGDEQYF
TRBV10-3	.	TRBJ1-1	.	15	TGTGCCATCAGTGAATGGCAACTGATGAACACTGAAGCTTTCTTT	CAISEWQLMNTEAFF
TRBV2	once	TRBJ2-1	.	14	TGTGCCAGGGGAACTAGTTTCGTTGGCAATGAGCAGTTCTTC	CARGTSFVGNEQFF
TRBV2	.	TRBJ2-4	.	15	TGTGCCAGCACCGCGATGGGACTAGCCAAAAACATTCAGTACTTC	CASTAMGLAKNIQYF
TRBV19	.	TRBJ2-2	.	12	TGTGCCAGTAGTATTTGGCCCGGGGAGCTGTTTTTT	CASSIWPGELFF
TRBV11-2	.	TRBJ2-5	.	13	TGTGCCAGCAGCTTCGTAGAGGGAGAGACCCAGTACTTC	CASSFVEGETQYF
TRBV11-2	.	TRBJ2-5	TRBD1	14	TGTGCCAGCGGACCGGGACAGTCCCAAGAGACCCAGTACTTC	CASGPGQSQETQYF
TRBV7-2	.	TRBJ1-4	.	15	TGTGCCAGCAGCTTAGCGGCAGGGACTAATGAAAAACTGTTTTTT	CASSLAAGTNEKLFF
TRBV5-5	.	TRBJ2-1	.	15	TGCGCCAGCAGTCCCTCAGTCGCGCCGGCGGATGAGCAGTTCTTC	CASSPSVAPADEQFF
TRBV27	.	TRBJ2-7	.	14	TGTGCCAGCAGTTTGGGGGCTTGGGCTGGCGAGCAGTACTTC	CASSLGAWAGEQYF